Each of the 13 T cell receptor beta chains below was sequenced from the same sample in a study of blood T cell repertoires in COVID-19. The repertoire was sequenced with immunoSEQ multiplex PCR; TCRdb's copy has only in-frame clones and lacks some. This sample has roughly 150,000 clones, with 80% to 90% found just once. Sequencing was done on a sample of peripheral blood. Receptors originate from a man younger than 30 with COVID-19, enrolled during active disease.

The V gene is TRBV28, the J gene TRBJ2-1; D is perhaps TRBD2 (6 bases). Trimming took off 7 bases at V and 5 bases at J, with 9 bases between the two ends. From germline, CDR1 is MDHEN and CDR2 SYDVKM. The CDR3 contains 12 residues. CDR3 amino acids: CASTPGDNEQFF. The DNA for the CDR3 is TGTGCCAGCACCCCGGGGGACAATGAGCAGTTCTTC.

V gene TRBV5-5 combines with J gene TRBJ2-7; the match to TRBD1 covers 9 bases. The germline gives CDR1 SGHKS, CDR2 YYEKEE (reference sequence). The V and J ends lost 0 bases and 0 bases, in that order; junction bases with no gene match: 1. This CDR3 has 15 amino acids. The CDR3 DNA reads TGTGCCAGCAGCTTGGTGACAGGGGGCTCCTACGAGCAGTACTTC. Its protein is CASSLVTGGSYEQYF. Filled out from reference TRBV5-5 and TRBJ2-7, the complete variable domain reads DAGVTQSPTHLIKTRGQQVTLRCSPISGHKSVSWYQQVLGQGPQFIFQYYEKEERGRGNFPDRFSARQFPNYSSELNVNALLLGDSALYLCASSLVTGGSYEQYFGPGTRLTVT.

The V gene is TRBV30, the J gene TRBJ2-2; 9 bases are a match to TRBD1. Germline-derived CDR1 and CDR2 are GTSNPN and SVGIG (reference sequence). The ends lost 3 bases at V and 7 bases at J; junction bases unmatched: 6. This CDR3 has 14 amino acids. CDR3 in amino acids: CAWRQGATIGELFF. CDR3 nucleotide sequence: TGTGCCTGGAGACAGGGGGCTACAATCGGGGAGCTGTTTTTT.

The chain carries TRBV12-3 or TRBV12-4 and TRBJ1-5; D unresolved. V gave up 6 bases and J gave up 6 bases, with 9 bases separating them. The CDR3 contains 12 residues. The DNA of the CDR3 is TGTGCCAGCAGCTTATTGAGTCAGCCCCAGCATTTT. Translating it yields CASSLLSQPQHF.

To note about this clone: An end of the junction differs from the germline gene, which may be a read error. This chain uses TRBV2 with TRBJ2-3, with a tentative D call TRBD2 (5 bases). The CDR3 has 17 residues. The germline V gene encodes CDR1 SNHLY and CDR2 FYNNEI. The CDR3 loop is CASSEVYKSSSRDTQYF. The CDR3 nucleotides read TGTGCCAGCAGTGAGGTCTATAAATCTAGCAGCAGAGATACGCAGTATTTT. The full variable domain, its missing parts supplied by reference TRBV2 and TRBJ2-3, is EPEVTQTPSHQVTQMGQEVILRCVPISNHLYFYWYRQILGQKVEFLVSFYNNEISEKSEIFDDQFSVERPDGSNFTLKIRSTKLEDSAMYFCASSEVYKSSSRDTQYFGPGTRLTVL.

V is TRBV10-3 and J is TRBJ2-6; 8 bases match TRBD1. There are 18 residues in the CDR3. Germline CDR1 is ENHRY and CDR2 is SYGVKD. Trimming at V came to 0 bases and at J to 1 base, leaving 5 bases not matched to a gene. The CDR3 sequence: CAISESGQVRSGANVLTF. As DNA, the CDR3 is TGTGCCATCAGTGAGTCGGGACAGGTTCGGTCTGGGGCCAACGTCCTGACTTTC.

The V gene is TRBV11-2, the J gene TRBJ2-5, with TRBD2 identical over 11 bases. The CDR3 is made up of 16 amino acids. V lost 1 base to trimming and J lost 4 bases; unmatched junction nucleotides: 5. Per germline, CDR1 SGHAT and CDR2 FQNNGV. The DNA for the CDR3 is TGTGCCAGCAGCTTAGTCTTAGCGGGAGGGGGAGAGACCCAGTACTTC. Translated: CASSLVLAGGGETQYF.

The chain is built from TRBV19 and TRBJ2-7, with D perhaps TRBD1 (6 bases). The germline V gene has CDR1 LNHDA and CDR2 SQIVND (reference sequence). The CDR3 sequence is 13 residues long. The ends were cut back, 11 bases at V and 3 bases at J, with 17 bases in the middle. CDR3: CACGQGKSYEQYF. CDR3 nucleotide sequence: TGTGCCTGTGGGCAGGGGAAGAGCTACGAGCAGTACTTC.

The V call is TRBV5-1, the J call TRBJ2-1, with 10 bases lining up with TRBD2. Trimming cost V 4 bases and J 5 bases; bases outside gene matches: 6. The CDR3 has 15 amino acids. Germline CDR1 is SGHRS and CDR2 is YFSETQ. The CDR3 is CASSRLAGGNNEQFF. CDR3 coding DNA: TGCGCCAGCAGCCGGTTAGCGGGAGGCAACAATGAGCAGTTCTTC.

This clone has only one observation. J is TRBJ1-5 and V is TRBV27; D gene unclear. The CDR3 runs 15 residues. CDR1 MNHEY and CDR2 SMNVEV come from the germline V gene (reference sequence). V dropped 0 bases and J dropped 0 bases, with 6 bases sitting between them. This CDR3 reads CASSLSEHSNQPQHF. CDR3 DNA sequence: TGTGCCAGCAGTTTATCAGAACATAGCAATCAGCCCCAGCATTTT.

The chain is built from TRBV7-8 and TRBJ1-5; D uncertain. The CDR3 sequence is 15 residues long. Germline-derived CDR1 and CDR2 are SGHVS and FQNEAQ. V lost 5 bases and J lost 7, with 18 bases in between. The CDR3 loop reads CASSEFAGYLQPQHF. For the CDR3, the DNA is TGTGCCAGCAGCGAGTTTGCGGGGTACTTGCAGCCCCAGCATTTT. Variable domain in full (rest from reference TRBV7-8 and TRBJ1-5): GAGVSQSPRYKVAKRGQDVALRCDPISGHVSLFWYQQALGQGPEFLTYFQNEAQLDKSGLPSDRFFAERPEGSVSTLKIQRTQQEDSAVYLCASSEFAGYLQPQHFGDGTRLSIL.

V gene TRBV4-3 combines with J gene TRBJ2-1, with D perhaps TRBD2 (6 bases). V dropped 4 bases and J dropped 1 base, with 20 bases sitting between them. The CDR3 consists of 18 residues. CDR1 is LGHNA and CDR2 is YSLEER in the germline V gene. CDR3 DNA sequence: TGCGCCAGCAGCCCACGGCGGGGCTCCGAGGGGTCCTACAATGAGCAGTTCTTC. It yields the protein CASSPRRGSEGSYNEQFF.

The CDR3 region is CASSQEPRAGRTGDTQYF. The CDR3 DNA is TGCGCCAGCAGCCAAGAGCCTAGGGCGGGACGAACGGGAGATACGCAGTATTTT. V is TRBV4-1 and J is TRBJ2-3, with a weak D call TRBD2 (6 bases). Germline V gene lookup returns CDR1 MGHRA and CDR2 YSYEKL. With 0 bases removed from V and 5 bases from J, the gap between germline ends came to 21 bases. This CDR3 is built from 18 residues.